This entry is about one T cell receptor beta chain. Its specificity is not known. With 4 bases removed from V and 2 bases from J, the gap between germline ends came to 11 bases. Germline V gene sequence: CDR1 DFQATT, CDR2 SNEGSKA (reference sequence). The length of the CDR3 is 13 residues. The data were taken from a study of T cell repertoires in cytomegalovirus infection. Study-wide points: Summed frequency of public TCR beta families distinguished CMV carriers with the relevant HLA.

TCRdb itself ran the reads through MiXCR, one entry per CDR3 protein. The repertoire includes 680,000 or so distinct CDR3 sequences, roughly 33% of them detected once, and roughly 18% sits in the top ten. This sequence was found in a human donor in good health (CMV status not recorded). Some clones in this sample may be carry-over from other donors' samples. Source: cultured PBMCs, taken from culture after CMV antigen stimulation. The chain combines TRBV20-1 with TRBJ2-5; D ambiguous. The CDR3 DNA reads TGCAGTGCTACCCAACGGATACAAGAGACCCAGTACTTC. It encodes CSATQRIQETQYF.